The 21 T cell receptor beta chains below come from one sample, sequenced in a study of a mutant IDH1 vaccine in newly diagnosed glioma. Antigens for these TCRs are unknown. Time point noted: week 5, during vaccination. Mutant IDH1 20-mer peptide, at 300 ug, made up each vaccine dose, with topical imiquimod. The repertoire was sequenced with immunoSEQ multiplex PCR; TCRdb's copy has only in-frame clones and lacks some. Of around 40,000 clones in the sample, approximately 85% were seen once. The sample consisted of PBMCs, taken from a glioma patient whose treatment included an IDH1 peptide vaccine. Every receptor here comes from a man in his forties with glioma.

The V call is TRBV7-2, the J call TRBJ1-1; possibly TRBD1 for D (5 bases). This CDR3 has 15 residues. Germline V lookup: CDR1 SGHTA, CDR2 FQGNSA. V was trimmed by 5 bases and J by 4 bases, leaving 17 bases between them. DNA of the CDR3: TGTGCCAGCAGCCGCCCCCCGGGGGTTGGCACTGAAGCTTTCTTT. Protein product: CASSRPPGVGTEAFF. The entire variable domain, with the rest obtained from reference TRBV7-2 and TRBJ1-1, is as follows: GAGVSQSPSNKVTEKGKDVELRCDPISGHTALYWYRQSLGQGLEFLIYFQGNSAPDKSGLPSDRFSAERTGGSVSTLTIQRTQQEDSAVYLCASSRPPGVGTEAFFGQGTRLTVV.

V and J are TRBV4-1 and TRBJ2-7; a weak D match, TRBD1 (5 bases). V was clipped by 3 bases and J by 5 bases, with 20 bases between them. CDR3 length: 16 residues. The germline V gene has CDR1 MGHRA and CDR2 YSYEKL. The CDR3 sequence: CASSQAYRLVWNEQYF. In nucleotides, the CDR3 is TGCGCCAGCAGCCAGGCTTACAGGTTGGTCTGGAACGAGCAGTACTTC.

This sequence joins TRBV7-3 and TRBJ2-7; 7 nucleotides agree with TRBD1. CDR3 length equals 14 residues. The germline V gene encodes CDR1 SGHTA and CDR2 FQGTGA. The V and J ends lost 3 bases and 2 bases, in that order; junction bases with no gene match: 4. CDR3 residues: CASSFGQAPYEQYF. DNA of the CDR3: TGTGCCAGCAGCTTCGGACAGGCCCCCTACGAGCAGTACTTC.

This clone came up once. The DNA of the CDR3 is TGTGCCAGCAGCCCAACGGGGCAGGGTAGAACTAATGAAAAACTGTTTTTT. Residues: CASSPTGQGRTNEKLFF. The chain combines TRBV7-6 with TRBJ1-4; TRBD1 might be the D (5 bases). V was trimmed by 5 bases and J by 1 base, leaving 17 bases between them. CDR1 and CDR2 (germline): SGHVS, FNYEAQ. The CDR3 has 17 amino acids.

This clone was seen a handful of times. The V and J genes are TRBV6-6 and TRBJ1-5; 8 bases agree with TRBD1. CDR3 length equals 16 residues. With V trimmed by 5 bases and J by 2 bases, 8 bases remained unmatched. Germline V gene data show CDR1 as MNHNY and CDR2 as SVGAGI (reference sequence). The CDR3 DNA sequence: TGTGCCAGCAGTCTCGGGACAGGTAACGGCAATCAGCCCCAGCATTTT. This translates into CASSLGTGNGNQPQHF.

This chain connects TRBV18 to TRBJ1-4; the D gene is possibly TRBD1 (6 bases). The CDR3 consists of 15 residues. The germline gives CDR1 KGHSH, CDR2 LQKENI. Trimming pared 3 bases from V and 6 bases from J, leaving 14 bases between. This CDR3 reads CASSPRTARDEKLFF. The CDR3 DNA reads TGTGCCAGCTCACCCCGGACAGCGAGGGATGAAAAACTGTTTTTT. The full variable domain, its missing parts supplied by reference TRBV18 and TRBJ1-4, is NAGVMQNPRHLVRRRGQEARLRCSPMKGHSHVYWYRQLPEEGLKFMVYLQKENIIDESGMPKERFSAEFPKEGPSILRIQQVVRGDSAAYFCASSPRTARDEKLFFGSGTQLSVL.

This chain links TRBV27 with TRBJ1-5, with a weak D call TRBD1 (5 bases). Germline V gene lookup returns CDR1 MNHEY and CDR2 SMNVEV (reference sequence). The CDR3 is 14 residues long. V was clipped by 6 bases and J by 3 bases, with 12 bases between them. For the CDR3, the DNA is TGTGCCAGCAGCAGGACACCGAACAATCAGCCCCAGCATTTT. Encoded protein: CASSRTPNNQPQHF.

This chain connects TRBV5-5 to TRBJ1-1; D not resolved. Germline CDR1 is SGHKS and CDR2 is YYEKEE (reference sequence). The germline V and J ends were trimmed by 1 base and 1 base, with 8 bases remaining between them. The CDR3 runs to 14 residues. The CDR3 region is CASSLTGGNTEAFF. CDR3 DNA sequence: TGTGCCAGCAGCTTGACTGGAGGGAACACTGAAGCTTTCTTT.

J is TRBJ1-1 and V is TRBV6-6; D unclear. The V end lost 1 base, the J end lost 3 bases, and 12 bases lay between the germline ends. Germline values: CDR1 MNHNY, CDR2 SVGAGI (reference sequence). This CDR3 contains 15 residues. The CDR3 is CASSYLKGLDTEAFF. The CDR3 region has the DNA TGTGCCAGCAGTTACTTAAAAGGGTTAGACACTGAAGCTTTCTTT.

The chain carries TRBV11-2 and TRBJ2-7, with D uncertain. V lost 1 base to trimming and J lost 5 bases, with 15 bases between them. There are 15 residues in the CDR3. The germline gives CDR1 SGHAT, CDR2 FQNNGV. This CDR3 is CASSLAQYSIHEQYF. CDR3 DNA sequence: TGTGCCAGCAGCTTAGCCCAGTACAGCATACACGAGCAGTACTTC. Full variable domain (outside the CDR3, taken from reference TRBV11-2 and TRBJ2-7): EAGVAQSPRYKIIEKRQSVAFWCNPISGHATLYWYQQILGQGPKLLIQFQNNGVVDDSQLPKDRFSAERLKGVDSTLKIQPAKLEDSAVYLCASSLAQYSIHEQYFGPGTRLTVT.

This chain uses TRBV25-1 with TRBJ2-2; D is uncertain. From germline, CDR1 is MGHDK and CDR2 SYGVNS. The CDR3 runs to 13 residues. Trimming stripped 8 bases from V and 5 bases from J, with 12 bases between. CDR3 in DNA: TGTGCCAGCTCCCCCATCGGGACCGGGGAGCTGTTTTTT. Translation: CASSPIGTGELFF.

The V gene is TRBV5-8, the J gene TRBJ2-1, with 9 nucleotides matching TRBD2. V lost 0 bases and J lost 4; bases outside the gene matches: 2. The CDR3 extends over 15 amino acids. Germline CDR1 is SGHTS and CDR2 is YDEGEE. CDR3 protein: CASSLESGRYNEQFF. The CDR3, as DNA: TGTGCCAGCAGCTTGGAGAGCGGGAGGTACAATGAGCAGTTCTTC.

V is TRBV27 and J is TRBJ1-5; no firm D call. The length of the CDR3 is 10 residues. V lost 5 bases to trimming and J lost 15 bases, with 11 bases between them. CDR1 MNHEY and CDR2 SMNVEV come from the germline V gene (reference sequence). CDR3 loop: CASSRPQRHF. Here the CDR3 DNA reads TGTGCCAGCAGTAGACCACAGCGGCATTTT.

The V gene is TRBV10-3, the J gene TRBJ1-5; D is unclear. Germline V gene data show CDR1 as ENHRY and CDR2 as SYGVKD. V lost 3 bases and J lost 6, with 9 bases in between. The length of the CDR3 is 13 residues. The CDR3 is CAISDHGLQPQHF. CDR3 nucleotides: TGTGCCATCAGTGACCATGGACTTCAGCCCCAGCATTTT.

The J gene is TRBJ2-5, the V gene TRBV18, with a possible D match to TRBD2 (7 bases). This CDR3 region has 15 residues. V was clipped by 0 bases and J by 6 bases, with 14 bases between them. In germline, CDR1 is KGHSH, CDR2 LQKENI. CDR3 nucleotides: TGTGCCAGCTCACCACCGCCGGGGGGCTTGAAGACCCAGTACTTC. Translating it yields CASSPPPGGLKTQYF.

The genes are TRBV7-9 and TRBJ2-7; no firm D call. V lost 5 bases and J lost 0, with 8 bases in between. The CDR3 is 13 amino acids. The germline CDR1 and CDR2 sequences are SEHNR and FQNEAQ (reference sequence). The CDR3: CASSRTDSYEQYF. DNA for the CDR3: TGTGCCAGCAGCCGGACGGACTCCTACGAGCAGTACTTC.

The chain employs TRBV4-1 and TRBJ1-2; D gene ambiguous. The germline V gene has CDR1 MGHRA and CDR2 YSYEKL. Trimming removed 8 bases from V and 8 bases from J, with 30 bases in between. CDR3 length: 17 residues. CDR3 DNA sequence: TGCGCCAGCCGGGGAGCGGGTGGGCGGGAATTCGTGGGCGGCTACACCTTC. Residues: CASRGAGGREFVGGYTF.

This clone was recorded a few times. The rearrangement uses TRBV5-6 and TRBJ2-7, with D perhaps given as TRBD1 or TRBD2 (5 bases each). Between the trimmed V and J ends, which lost 1 base and 0 bases, there was a span of 11 bases. Germline V gene data show CDR1 as SGHDT and CDR2 as YYEEEE. The CDR3 sequence is 15 residues long. The CDR3 spells CASSLPGAASYEQYF. As DNA, the CDR3 is TGTGCCAGCAGCTTGCCCGGGGCCGCCTCCTACGAGCAGTACTTC.

The chain combines TRBV5-4 with TRBJ2-7; 9 bases agree with TRBD2. The CDR3 length is 16 residues. The germline V gene has CDR1 SGHNT and CDR2 YYREEE (reference sequence). After removal of 4 bases from V and 3 bases from J, the junction contained 11 bases not matched to a gene. The CDR3 region is CASSLAGRTSDYEQYF. For the CDR3, the DNA is TGTGCCAGCAGCCTAGCCGGAAGGACTAGCGACTACGAGCAGTACTTC.

The J gene is TRBJ2-7, the V gene TRBV28; D call uncertain. V lost 7 bases and J lost 2, with 21 bases in between. Germline CDR1 and CDR2: MDHEN and SYDVKM. CDR3 length equals 16 residues. The CDR3 sequence: CASTPPNRLDPYEQYF. The CDR3 region has the DNA TGTGCCAGCACCCCCCCCAACCGACTGGACCCCTACGAGCAGTACTTC.

This sequence joins TRBV25-1 and TRBJ1-1; D is undetermined. Germline CDR1 MGHDK, CDR2 SYGVNS. CDR3 length: 13 amino acids. Trimming took 7 bases from V and 1 from J, leaving 10 bases between them. The CDR3 loop reads CASTPEANTEAFF. The CDR3 nucleotides are TGTGCCAGCACCCCGGAAGCGAACACTGAAGCTTTCTTT. Supplemented by reference TRBV25-1 and TRBJ1-1, the full variable domain reads EADIYQTPRYLVIGTGKKITLECSQTMGHDKMYWYQQDPGMELHLIHYSYGVNSTEKGDLSSESTVSRIRTEHFPLTLESARPSHTSQYLCASTPEANTEAFFGQGTRLTVV.